These 6 T cell receptor beta chains were sequenced from one sample in a study of Graves' ophthalmopathy and Graves' hyperthyroidism. Researchers took RNA transcripts and amplified TCR beta CDR3 regions from them. The first round was an RT-PCR with HTBI primers, and the second round was a multiplex PCR. One entry per CDR3 protein results from TCRdb running MiXCR on the multiplex PCR reads. The data contain over 500,000 distinct CDR3 sequences, roughly 20% of them seen just once; the ten biggest clones take up 7.1%. The source material was peripheral blood. These TCRs come from a young woman with stable Graves' hyperthyroidism. Some clones in this sample may be carry-over from other donors' samples.

This clonotype has ten or more counts. The V and J genes are TRBV7-9 and TRBJ1-1; TRBD1 agrees at 7 bases. The junction had 10 bases not matched to a gene; V was cut back by 5 bases and J by 10 bases. Germline assignment: CDR1 SEHNR and CDR2 FQNEAQ (reference sequence). CDR3 length: 13 residues. CDR3 sequence (DNA): TGTGCCAGCAGCCCCGACAGGGCCCAAGGAGCTTTCTTT. It is translated as CASSPDRAQGAFF.

This chain links TRBV6-2 or TRBV6-3 with TRBJ1-5; TRBD1 is a possible D gene (5 bases). Germline V lookup: CDR1 MNHEY, CDR2 SVGEGT. The V and J ends lost 0 bases and 4 bases respectively, with 19 bases between them. The CDR3 covers 18 residues. The CDR3 region is CASSYSIVMAPGNQPQHF. The DNA of the CDR3 is TGTGCCAGCAGTTACTCGATCGTTATGGCCCCAGGGAATCAGCCCCAGCATTTT.

Only a few counts were recorded for this clonotype. The chain uses TRBV7-6 and TRBJ2-2; D not resolved. V lost 1 base and J lost 2, with 8 bases in between. Germline V gene data show CDR1 as SGHVS and CDR2 as FNYEAQ. This CDR3 is 15 amino acids long. This chain's CDR3 is CASSLEIGNTGELFF. CDR3 nucleotide sequence: TGTGCCAGCAGCTTAGAAATCGGAAACACCGGGGAGCTGTTTTTT.

This clonotype was found many times. The chain is built from TRBV20-1 and TRBJ1-1, with D hard to call. Germline CDR1 DFQATT, CDR2 SNEGSKA (reference sequence). V lost 3 bases and J lost 6, with 14 bases in between. CDR3 length: 13 residues. CDR3 loop: CSASGSTSPEAFF. The DNA of the CDR3 is TGCAGTGCTAGTGGTTCCACATCGCCTGAAGCTTTCTTT.

This clonotype has a count of ten or more. The V and J genes are TRBV20-1 and TRBJ1-2; D is unresolved. Between the trimmed V and J ends, which lost 6 bases and 8 bases, there was a span of 13 bases. This CDR3 contains 11 residues. Germline V gives CDR1 DFQATT, CDR2 SNEGSKA (reference sequence). CDR3 coding DNA: TGCAGTGCCGATCACGGAGGGGGCTACACCTTC. This sequence encodes CSADHGGGYTF.

This clonotype was seen repeatedly, ten times or more. This chain links TRBV12-3 or TRBV12-4 with TRBJ2-4, with a possible D match to TRBD1 (6 bases). The CDR3 has 12 residues. The V gene lost 5 bases and the J gene lost 13 bases, with 15 bases spanning the gap. DNA of the CDR3: TGTGCCAGCAGTCCCGGACAGCATGGGCAGTACTTC. Amino acids: CASSPGQHGQYF.